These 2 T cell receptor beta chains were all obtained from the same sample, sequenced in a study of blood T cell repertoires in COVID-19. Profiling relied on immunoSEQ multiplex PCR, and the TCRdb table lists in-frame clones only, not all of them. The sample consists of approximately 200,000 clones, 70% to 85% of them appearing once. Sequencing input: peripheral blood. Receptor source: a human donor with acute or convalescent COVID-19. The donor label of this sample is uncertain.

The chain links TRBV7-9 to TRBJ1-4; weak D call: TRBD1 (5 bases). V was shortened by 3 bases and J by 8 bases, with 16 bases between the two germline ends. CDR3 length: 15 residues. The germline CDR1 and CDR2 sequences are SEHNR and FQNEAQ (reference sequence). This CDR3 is CASSFTGTSGEKLFF. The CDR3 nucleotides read TGTGCCAGCAGCTTTACCGGGACGAGCGGGGAAAAACTGTTTTTT.

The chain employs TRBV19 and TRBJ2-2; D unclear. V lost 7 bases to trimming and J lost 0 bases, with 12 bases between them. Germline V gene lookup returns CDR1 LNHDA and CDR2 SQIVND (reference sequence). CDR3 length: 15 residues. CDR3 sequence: CASNYDSANTGELFF. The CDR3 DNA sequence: TGTGCCAGTAATTATGACTCCGCGAACACCGGGGAGCTGTTTTTT.